Listed below are T cell receptor beta chains from one sample, sequenced in a study of T-cell memory formation after mild COVID-19. A single record per CDR3 protein comes from TCRdb applying MiXCR to the 5' RACE reads. This table holds approximately 580,000 distinct CDR3 sequences, roughly 21% found once. The sample was PBMCs or a T cell subset sorted from them (not recorded which). The origin of the receptors is an adult woman who had mild COVID-19 (a few samples of this study predate the infection). Cell type and time point are not known. Each CDR3 is given with its conserved first and last residue. Clone size is stated in some rows and not others, as once, few, many or a class when expanded.

CDR3aa: CASRSGQGPEQYF
j_gene: TRBJ2-7
v_gene: TRBV6-5
abundance: -

CDR3aa: CASSSTSGGGAGELFF
j_gene: TRBJ2-2
v_gene: TRBV7-6
abundance: few

CDR3aa: CASSLGAGLPEGFF
j_gene: TRBJ2-1
v_gene: TRBV7-2
abundance: -

CDR3aa: CASSVGTGGSETQYF
j_gene: TRBJ2-5
v_gene: TRBV6-1
abundance: -

CDR3aa: CASSVRLAGSNEQFF
j_gene: TRBJ2-1
v_gene: TRBV9
abundance: -

CDR3aa: CASRLAGSRGDTQYF
j_gene: TRBJ2-3
v_gene: TRBV19
abundance: -

CDR3aa: CSAIPSDPPNYEQYF
j_gene: TRBJ2-7
v_gene: TRBV20-1
abundance: few

CDR3aa: CASSPDRDRQFF
j_gene: TRBJ2-1
v_gene: TRBV7-9
abundance: -

CDR3aa: CSAGQAPAGNTIYF
j_gene: TRBJ1-3
v_gene: TRBV29-1
abundance: few

CDR3aa: CAWSGRDGGTQYF
j_gene: TRBJ2-3
v_gene: TRBV30
abundance: -

CDR3aa: CSVLDVEHSGNTIYF
j_gene: TRBJ1-3
v_gene: TRBV29-1
abundance: -

CDR3aa: CASRLRGNHGYTF
j_gene: TRBJ1-2
v_gene: TRBV11-2
abundance: -

CDR3aa: CASSGYDGPTDTQYF
j_gene: TRBJ2-3
v_gene: TRBV4-1
abundance: -

CDR3aa: CASSLGSASTDTQYF
j_gene: TRBJ2-3
v_gene: TRBV12-3/TRBV12-4
abundance: -

CDR3aa: CASSGGRVETQYF
j_gene: TRBJ2-5
v_gene: TRBV18
abundance: few

CDR3aa: CASSSYDRLYEQYF
j_gene: TRBJ2-7
v_gene: TRBV5-1
abundance: few

CDR3aa: CASSPRAGRGFSGANVLTF
j_gene: TRBJ2-6
v_gene: TRBV7-2
abundance: few

CDR3aa: CASRPSGRISGNTIYF
j_gene: TRBJ1-3
v_gene: TRBV12-3/TRBV12-4
abundance: -

CDR3aa: CASSLGGTDSNQPQHF
j_gene: TRBJ1-5
v_gene: TRBV5-1
abundance: few

CDR3aa: CSATPRTGSNYGYTF
j_gene: TRBJ1-2
v_gene: TRBV20-1
abundance: few

CDR3aa: CASSAEDTVEKLFF
j_gene: TRBJ1-4
v_gene: TRBV9
abundance: once

CDR3aa: CASSASKGSGRTGLSYNEQFF
j_gene: TRBJ2-1
v_gene: TRBV7-9
abundance: -

CDR3aa: CASSNAGAGDYEQYF
j_gene: TRBJ2-7
v_gene: TRBV7-6
abundance: few

CDR3aa: CASSLKANYGYTF
j_gene: TRBJ1-2
v_gene: TRBV12-3/TRBV12-4
abundance: few

CDR3aa: CASSQLTGGSTDTQYF
j_gene: TRBJ2-3
v_gene: TRBV4-2
abundance: -

CDR3aa: CASSVQGRPGNTIYF
j_gene: TRBJ1-3
v_gene: TRBV2
abundance: -

CDR3aa: CATTPMGGSETQYF
j_gene: TRBJ2-5
v_gene: TRBV15
abundance: few

CDR3aa: CAISESRPNTGELFF
j_gene: TRBJ2-2
v_gene: TRBV10-3
abundance: -

CDR3aa: CASSHGGTDTQYF
j_gene: TRBJ2-3
v_gene: TRBV25-1
abundance: -

CDR3aa: CASSSTGGLTEAFF
j_gene: TRBJ1-1
v_gene: TRBV7-9
abundance: few